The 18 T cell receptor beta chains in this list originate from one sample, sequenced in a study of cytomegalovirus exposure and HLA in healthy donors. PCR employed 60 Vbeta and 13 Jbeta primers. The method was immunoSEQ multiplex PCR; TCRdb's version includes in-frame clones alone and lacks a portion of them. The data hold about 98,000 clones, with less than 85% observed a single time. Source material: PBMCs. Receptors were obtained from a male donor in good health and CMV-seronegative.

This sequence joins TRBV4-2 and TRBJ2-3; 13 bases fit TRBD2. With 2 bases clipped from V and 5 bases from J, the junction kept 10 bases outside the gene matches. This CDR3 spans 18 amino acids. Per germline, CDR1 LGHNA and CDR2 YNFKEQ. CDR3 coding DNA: TGTGCCAGCAGCCAATTGGATGGGGGACTAGCGGGACAAGATACGCAGTATTTT. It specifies CASSQLDGGLAGQDTQYF.

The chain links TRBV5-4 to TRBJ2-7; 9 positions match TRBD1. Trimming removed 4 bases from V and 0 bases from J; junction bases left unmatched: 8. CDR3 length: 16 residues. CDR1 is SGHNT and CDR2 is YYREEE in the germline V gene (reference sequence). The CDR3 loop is CASSPGGQGSSYEQYF. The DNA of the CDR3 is TGTGCCAGCAGCCCCGGAGGACAGGGGTCCTCCTACGAGCAGTACTTC.

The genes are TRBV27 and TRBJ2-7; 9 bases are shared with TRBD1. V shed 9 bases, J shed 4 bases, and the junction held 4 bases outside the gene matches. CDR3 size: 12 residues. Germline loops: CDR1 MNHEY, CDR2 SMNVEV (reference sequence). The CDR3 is CASPDRGYEQYF. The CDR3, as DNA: TGTGCCAGTCCGGACAGGGGTTACGAGCAGTACTTC.

The CDR3 DNA reads TGCGCCAGCAGCTCCGTAGGGGACGAGCAGTACTTC. Its translation: CASSSVGDEQYF. The chain combines TRBV5-1 with TRBJ2-7; perhaps TRBD1 as D (5 bases). Germline assignment: CDR1 SGHRS and CDR2 YFSETQ. The ends were cut back, 3 bases at V and 5 bases at J, with 9 bases in the middle. There are 12 residues in the CDR3. The complete variable domain, with remaining parts taken from reference TRBV5-1 and TRBJ2-7, reads KAGVTQTPRYLIKTRGQQVTLSCSPISGHRSVSWYQQTPGQGLQFLFEYFSETQRNKGNFPGRFSGRQFSNSRSEMNVSTLELGDSALYLCASSSVGDEQYFGPGTRLTVT.

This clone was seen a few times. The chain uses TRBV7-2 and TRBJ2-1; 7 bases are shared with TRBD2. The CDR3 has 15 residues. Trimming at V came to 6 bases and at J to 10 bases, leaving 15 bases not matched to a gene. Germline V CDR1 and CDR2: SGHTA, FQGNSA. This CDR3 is CASSRSSGAVGEQFF. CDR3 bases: TGTGCCAGCAGTCGTTCTAGCGGTGCGGTCGGCGAGCAGTTCTTC.

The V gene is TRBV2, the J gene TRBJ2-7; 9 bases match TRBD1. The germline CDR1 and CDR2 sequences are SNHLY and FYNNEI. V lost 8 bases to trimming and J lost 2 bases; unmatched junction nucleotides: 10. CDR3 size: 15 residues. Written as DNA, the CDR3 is TGTGCCAGCTCCGCGACCGGGACAGGGCCCTACGAGCAGTACTTC. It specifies CASSATGTGPYEQYF.

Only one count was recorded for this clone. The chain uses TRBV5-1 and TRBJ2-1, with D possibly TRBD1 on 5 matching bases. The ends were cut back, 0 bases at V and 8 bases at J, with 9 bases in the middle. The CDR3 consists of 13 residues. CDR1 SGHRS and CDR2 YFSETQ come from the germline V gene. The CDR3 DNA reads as TGCGCCAGCAGCTTGGCAGGGTTAGATGAGCAGTTCTTC. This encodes CASSLAGLDEQFF.

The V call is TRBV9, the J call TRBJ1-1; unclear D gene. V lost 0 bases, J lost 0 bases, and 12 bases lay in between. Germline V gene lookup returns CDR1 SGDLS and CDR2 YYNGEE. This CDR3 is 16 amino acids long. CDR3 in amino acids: CASSVAPGRMNTEAFF. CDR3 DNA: TGTGCCAGCAGCGTAGCCCCTGGGAGGATGAACACTGAAGCTTTCTTT.

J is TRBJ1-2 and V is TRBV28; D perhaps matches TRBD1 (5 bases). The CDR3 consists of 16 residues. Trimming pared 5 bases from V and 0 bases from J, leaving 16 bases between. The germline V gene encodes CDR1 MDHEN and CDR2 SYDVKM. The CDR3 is CASSPIRWGANYGYTF. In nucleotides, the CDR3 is TGTGCCAGCAGTCCGATCCGCTGGGGGGCTAACTATGGCTACACCTTC.

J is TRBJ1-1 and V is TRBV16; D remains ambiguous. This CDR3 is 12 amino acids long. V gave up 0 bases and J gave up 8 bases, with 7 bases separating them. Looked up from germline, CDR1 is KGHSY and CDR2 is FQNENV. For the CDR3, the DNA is TGTGCCAGCAGCCAATCGGCGGTGGAAGCTTTCTTT. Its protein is CASSQSAVEAFF.

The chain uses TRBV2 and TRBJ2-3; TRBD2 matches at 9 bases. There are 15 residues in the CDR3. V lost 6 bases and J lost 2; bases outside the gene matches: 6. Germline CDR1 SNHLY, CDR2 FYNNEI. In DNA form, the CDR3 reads TGTGCCAGCAGACGTAGACTAGCGGACACAGATACGCAGTATTTT. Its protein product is CASRRRLADTDTQYF.

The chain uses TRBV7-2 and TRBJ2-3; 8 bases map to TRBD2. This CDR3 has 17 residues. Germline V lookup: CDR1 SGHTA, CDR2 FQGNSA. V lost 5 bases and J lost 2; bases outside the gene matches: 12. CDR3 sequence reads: CASSPRRGGRPTDTQYF. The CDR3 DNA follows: TGTGCCAGCAGCCCCCGACGGGGCGGGAGGCCCACAGATACGCAGTATTTT.

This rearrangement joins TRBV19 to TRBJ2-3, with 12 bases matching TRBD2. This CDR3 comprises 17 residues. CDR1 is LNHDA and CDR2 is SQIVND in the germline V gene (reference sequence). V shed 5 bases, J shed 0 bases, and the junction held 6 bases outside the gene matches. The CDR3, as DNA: TGTGCCAGTAGTTGGGGGCTAGCGGGGGGGAGCACAGATACGCAGTATTTT. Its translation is CASSWGLAGGSTDTQYF.

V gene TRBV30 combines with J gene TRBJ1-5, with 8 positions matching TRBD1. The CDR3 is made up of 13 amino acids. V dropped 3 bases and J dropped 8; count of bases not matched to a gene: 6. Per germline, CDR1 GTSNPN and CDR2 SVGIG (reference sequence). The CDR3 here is CAWRSGGIEPQHF. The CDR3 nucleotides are TGTGCCTGGAGGTCAGGGGGCATAGAGCCCCAGCATTTT.

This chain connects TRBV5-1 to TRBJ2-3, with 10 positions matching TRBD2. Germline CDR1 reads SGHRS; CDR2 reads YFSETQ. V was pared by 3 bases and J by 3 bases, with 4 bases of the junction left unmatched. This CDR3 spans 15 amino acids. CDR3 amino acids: CASSSSSGRTDTQYF. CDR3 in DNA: TGCGCCAGCAGCTCTTCTAGCGGGAGAACAGATACGCAGTATTTT.

Here the CDR3 DNA reads TGTGCCAGCAGTTACTCGTTAGCGGGAGCTACGATGCAGTACTTC. Translated, it gives CASSYSLAGATMQYF. This rearrangement joins TRBV6-5 to TRBJ2-7, with 9 positions matching TRBD2. The V and J ends lost 0 bases and 9 bases, in that order; junction bases with no gene match: 9. There are 15 residues in the CDR3. Per germline, CDR1 MNHEY and CDR2 SVGAGI.

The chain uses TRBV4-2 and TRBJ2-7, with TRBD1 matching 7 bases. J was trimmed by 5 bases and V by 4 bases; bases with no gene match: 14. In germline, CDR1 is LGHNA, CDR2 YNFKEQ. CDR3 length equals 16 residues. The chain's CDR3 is CASSPAINRGGNEQYF. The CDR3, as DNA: TGTGCCAGCAGCCCCGCTATAAACAGGGGTGGGAACGAGCAGTACTTC.

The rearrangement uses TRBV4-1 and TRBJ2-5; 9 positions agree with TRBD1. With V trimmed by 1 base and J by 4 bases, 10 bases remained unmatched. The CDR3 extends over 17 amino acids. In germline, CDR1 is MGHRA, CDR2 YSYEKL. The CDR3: CASSQGRGQGSGETQYF. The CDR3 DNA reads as TGCGCCAGCAGCCAAGGGCGGGGACAGGGTTCGGGAGAGACCCAGTACTTC.